A selection of T cell receptor beta chains follows, all from one sample in a study of early T cells in non-severe SARS-CoV-2 infection. TCRdb independently ran MiXCR on the 5' RACE reads; one entry per CDR3 protein. The sample lists about 83,000 distinct CDR3 sequences; 8% to 13% were seen once. Material: whole blood, obtained at baseline. These receptors were taken from an adult who was a healthcare worker with PCR-confirmed SARS-CoV-2 infection or an uninfected control (not recorded which). The CDR3 runs from the conserved cysteine through the conserved F or W. A D gene is named only where the DNA matches it firmly. Rows may omit the clone size; those that give it use once, few, many or a size class.

TRBD1 TRBJ1-1 TRBV9 few CASSVAWDRNTEAFF TGTGCCAGCAGCGTAGCTTGGGACAGGAACACTGAAGCTTTCTTT
NA TRBJ2-2 TRBV5-4 many CASSRGSVPGELFF TGTGCCAGCAGCCGGGGTAGTGTACCCGGGGAGCTGTTTTTT
NA TRBJ1-2 TRBV28 many CASSFGTGQSGYGYTF TGTGCCAGCAGTTTTGGGACTGGACAGTCGGGTTATGGCTACACCTTC
NA TRBJ2-5 TRBV13 NA CASSLTAQETQYF TGTGCCAGCAGCTTGACAGCACAAGAGACCCAGTACTTC
TRBD1 TRBJ1-4 TRBV20-1 many CSAGMTGTNEKLFF TGCAGTGCTGGGATGACAGGGACTAATGAAAAACTGTTTTTT
TRBD2 TRBJ2-7 TRBV7-6 many CASSRGLAGGGGTYEQYF TGTGCCAGCAGCCGGGGACTAGCGGGAGGAGGAGGTACCTACGAGCAGTACTTC
TRBD1 TRBJ2-7 TRBV5-1 few CASSLYWGQGSYEQYF TGCGCCAGCAGCCTCTACTGGGGACAGGGGTCCTACGAGCAGTACTTC
TRBD2 TRBJ2-3 TRBV28 NA CASSLGTSVDTQYF TGTGCCAGCAGTTTAGGGACTAGTGTCGATACGCAGTATTTT
TRBD2 TRBJ2-1 TRBV28 many CASRPPAGVYNEQFF TGTGCCAGCAGACCCCCGGCGGGAGTCTACAATGAGCAGTTCTTC
NA TRBJ2-5 TRBV18 many CASSSLPYGVQETQYF TGTGCCAGCTCAAGCCTTCCATATGGCGTACAAGAGACCCAGTACTTC
TRBD1 TRBJ2-5 TRBV7-3 many CASSPGADRVETQYF TGTGCCAGCAGCCCGGGGGCGGACAGGGTGGAGACCCAGTACTTC
NA TRBJ1-1 TRBV28 NA CASSFLSEAFF TGTGCCAGCAGTTTCTTGAGTGAAGCTTTCTTT
NA TRBJ1-1 TRBV6-6 many CASSYLRRDAEAFF TGTGCCAGCAGTTACTTGCGCAGGGACGCTGAAGCTTTCTTT
NA TRBJ2-3 TRBV7-9 NA CASSFRGRAQDTQYF TGTGCCAGCAGCTTCAGGGGGAGGGCACAAGATACGCAGTATTTT
NA TRBJ1-3 TRBV14 few CASSIGGTGNTIYF TGTGCCAGCAGCATCGGAGGGACTGGAAACACCATATATTTT
NA TRBJ2-7 TRBV7-9 NA CASSSTITGADYEQYF TGTGCCAGCAGCTCAACTATTACGGGGGCCGACTACGAGCAGTACTTC
TRBD2 TRBJ2-7 TRBV6-5 few CASKPSGPYEQYF TGTGCCAGCAAGCCTAGCGGGCCCTACGAGCAGTACTTC
TRBD1 TRBJ2-2 TRBV11-2 NA CASMGTGNTGELFF TGTGCCAGCATGGGGACAGGGAACACCGGGGAGCTGTTTTTT
TRBD2 TRBJ2-7 TRBV27 few CASSSLAVDPFYEQYF TGTGCCAGCAGTTCGCTAGCGGTAGACCCCTTCTACGAGCAGTACTTC
TRBD2 TRBJ2-1 TRBV20-1 many CSASSIAGVENEQFF TGCAGTGCTAGCTCAATAGCGGGAGTCGAGAATGAGCAGTTCTTC
TRBD1 TRBJ1-1 TRBV12-3/TRBV12-4 few CASSLSFGTGGTEAFF TGTGCCAGCAGTTTAAGCTTCGGGACAGGGGGCACTGAAGCTTTCTTT
TRBD2 TRBJ2-1 TRBV27 many CASSPPGRGGYNEQFF TGTGCCAGCAGTCCCCCGGGGCGGGGGGGCTACAATGAGCAGTTCTTC
NA TRBJ2-7 TRBV2 few CASSEDPGVEQYF TGTGCCAGCAGTGAAGATCCAGGGGTCGAGCAGTACTTC
NA TRBJ2-5 TRBV20-1 few CSAWGTITGETQYF TGCAGTGCATGGGGGACTATCACAGGGGAGACCCAGTACTTC
NA TRBJ2-2 TRBV4-1 NA CASSQDPRTNTGELFF TGCGCCAGCAGCCAAGATCCCAGGACTAACACCGGGGAGCTGTTTTTT
TRBD2 TRBJ2-1 TRBV18 few CASSPRTRLYNEQFF TGTGCCAGCTCACCACGGACTAGACTATACAATGAGCAGTTCTTC
TRBD2 TRBJ2-1 TRBV6-4 few CASSDSGGRSYNEQFF TGTGCCAGCAGTGACTCCGGCGGGAGGTCCTACAATGAGCAGTTCTTC
NA TRBJ1-1 TRBV7-9 NA CASRPTGLVGEAFF TGTGCCAGCAGGCCTACAGGGTTGGTCGGTGAAGCTTTCTTT
NA TRBJ2-1 TRBV7-2 many CASSPGLNEQFF TGTGCCAGCAGCCCGGGACTGAATGAGCAGTTCTTC
NA TRBJ1-4 TRBV11-2 many CASSLGGRAGEKLFF TGTGCCAGCAGCTTAGGAGGCAGGGCGGGGGAAAAACTGTTTTTT
NA TRBJ2-5 TRBV29-1 few CSVRDYQETQYF TGCAGCGTTCGGGACTACCAAGAGACCCAGTACTTC
TRBD1 TRBJ2-3 TRBV5-8 many CASSLQRQGTAQYF TGTGCCAGCAGCTTACAGAGACAGGGAACGGCGCAGTATTTT
NA TRBJ1-3 TRBV2 many CASSDSQGSGNTIYF TGTGCCAGCAGTGACAGCCAAGGGTCTGGAAACACCATATATTTT
NA TRBJ1-2 TRBV28 NA CASSSPPIPYTF TGTGCCAGCAGTTCCCCCCCCATACCCTACACCTTC
NA TRBJ2-7 TRBV28 NA CASSFGYEQYF TGTGCCAGCAGTTTCGGCTACGAGCAGTACTTC
TRBD2 TRBJ2-2 TRBV20-1 many CSAASPQTSGSTGELFF TGCAGTGCCGCGAGTCCGCAGACTAGCGGGAGCACCGGGGAGCTGTTTTTT
NA TRBJ1-1 TRBV5-1 many CASSLTGRNEAFF TGCGCCAGCAGCTTAACAGGGCGGAATGAAGCTTTCTTT
TRBD1 TRBJ1-3 TRBV7-8 many CASSSHTGGSGNTIYF TGTGCCAGCAGTTCGCACACAGGGGGCAGCGGAAACACCATATATTTT
NA TRBJ2-3 TRBV4-2 NA CASSQRGARGPSTDTQYF TGTGCCAGCAGCCAAAGGGGAGCCCGGGGACCTAGCACAGATACGCAGTATTTT
NA TRBJ2-5 TRBV7-3 many CASSPLGIQETQYF TGTGCCAGCAGCCCCCTCGGAATCCAAGAGACCCAGTACTTC
NA TRBJ2-7 TRBV6-1 few CASRGGSSYEQYF TGTGCCAGCAGAGGAGGGAGCTCCTACGAGCAGTACTTC
TRBD2 TRBJ2-5 TRBV9 many CASSLRGGRGETQYF TGTGCCAGCAGCTTGCGGGGGGGGCGAGGAGAGACCCAGTACTTC
NA TRBJ2-5 TRBV5-1 many CASSLERQQFQETQYF TGCGCCAGCAGCTTGGAGAGGCAGCAATTTCAAGAGACCCAGTACTTC
TRBD2 TRBJ2-1 TRBV30 few CAWSPTGTSLIVNEQFF TGTGCCTGGAGTCCCACCGGGACTAGCCTCATAGTCAATGAGCAGTTCTTC
TRBD1 TRBJ2-3 TRBV5-1 NA CASSSDRGFTDTQYF TGCGCCAGCAGTTCGGACAGGGGGTTCACAGATACGCAGTATTTT
NA TRBJ2-7 TRBV5-1 NA CASSLDPGSYEQYF TGCGCCAGCAGCTTGGATCCAGGTAGCTACGAGCAGTACTTC
TRBD1 TRBJ1-2 TRBV20-1 NA CSAPTGGVHGYTF TGCAGTGCCCCTACAGGGGGCGTACATGGCTACACCTTC
NA TRBJ1-5 TRBV6-6 many CASSLGAQPQHF TGTGCCAGCAGTTTGGGGGCACAGCCCCAGCATTTT
TRBD1 TRBJ2-1 TRBV5-1 NA CASSLGTGQGFDEQFF TGCGCCAGCAGCTTGGGTACCGGACAGGGTTTCGATGAGCAGTTCTTC
NA TRBJ1-2 TRBV5-5 few CASLQGPGAVYGYTF TGTGCCAGCCTCCAGGGCCCCGGGGCCGTCTATGGCTACACCTTC
NA TRBJ1-1 TRBV5-1 many CASSTRHPSTEAFF TGCGCCAGCAGCACTAGACACCCGAGCACTGAAGCTTTCTTT
NA TRBJ2-2 TRBV2 few CASSEAVQATGELFF TGTGCCAGCAGTGAAGCAGTCCAAGCTACCGGGGAGCTGTTTTTT
TRBD1 TRBJ1-5 TRBV7-2 few CASSSPRDSGSSPQPQHF TGTGCCAGCAGCTCTCCCCGGGACAGTGGTTCATCACCTCAGCCCCAGCATTTT
TRBD2 TRBJ2-1 TRBV27 NA CASSLAGVNNEQFF TGTGCCAGCAGCCTAGCGGGAGTAAACAATGAGCAGTTCTTC
NA TRBJ1-6 TRBV27 NA CASSLSSSGTAGNSPLHF TGTGCCAGCAGTTTATCGTCAAGCGGGACGGCCGGTAATTCACCCCTCCACTTT
NA TRBJ2-1 TRBV12-5 many CASGPDEDEQFF TGTGCTAGTGGCCCGGACGAAGATGAGCAGTTCTTC